This entry concerns a single T cell receptor beta chain. Its cognate antigen is unknown. Clones were read by immunoSEQ multiplex PCR, and TCRdb kept only the in-frame ones, dropping some. The table includes roughly 86,000 clones, just over 95% detected once. This entry belongs to a study of human thymus T cells. The thymus tissue came from resections taken during corrective heart surgery. Germline V CDR1 and CDR2: MNHEY, SVGAGI. The germline V and J ends were trimmed by 5 bases and 2 bases, with 11 bases remaining between them. This CDR3 is 14 amino acids long. Study observations and caveats: Related reports documented highly overlapping thymic repertoires among unrelated individuals.

This TCR came from a boy younger than two with a congenital heart defect but otherwise immunologically healthy. Sequenced: thymus tissue. The V and J genes are TRBV6-5 and TRBJ2-3, with D uncertain. The CDR3 loop is CASSTTRPTDTQYF. CDR3 coding DNA: TGTGCCAGCAGTACGACACGCCCCACAGATACGCAGTATTTT.